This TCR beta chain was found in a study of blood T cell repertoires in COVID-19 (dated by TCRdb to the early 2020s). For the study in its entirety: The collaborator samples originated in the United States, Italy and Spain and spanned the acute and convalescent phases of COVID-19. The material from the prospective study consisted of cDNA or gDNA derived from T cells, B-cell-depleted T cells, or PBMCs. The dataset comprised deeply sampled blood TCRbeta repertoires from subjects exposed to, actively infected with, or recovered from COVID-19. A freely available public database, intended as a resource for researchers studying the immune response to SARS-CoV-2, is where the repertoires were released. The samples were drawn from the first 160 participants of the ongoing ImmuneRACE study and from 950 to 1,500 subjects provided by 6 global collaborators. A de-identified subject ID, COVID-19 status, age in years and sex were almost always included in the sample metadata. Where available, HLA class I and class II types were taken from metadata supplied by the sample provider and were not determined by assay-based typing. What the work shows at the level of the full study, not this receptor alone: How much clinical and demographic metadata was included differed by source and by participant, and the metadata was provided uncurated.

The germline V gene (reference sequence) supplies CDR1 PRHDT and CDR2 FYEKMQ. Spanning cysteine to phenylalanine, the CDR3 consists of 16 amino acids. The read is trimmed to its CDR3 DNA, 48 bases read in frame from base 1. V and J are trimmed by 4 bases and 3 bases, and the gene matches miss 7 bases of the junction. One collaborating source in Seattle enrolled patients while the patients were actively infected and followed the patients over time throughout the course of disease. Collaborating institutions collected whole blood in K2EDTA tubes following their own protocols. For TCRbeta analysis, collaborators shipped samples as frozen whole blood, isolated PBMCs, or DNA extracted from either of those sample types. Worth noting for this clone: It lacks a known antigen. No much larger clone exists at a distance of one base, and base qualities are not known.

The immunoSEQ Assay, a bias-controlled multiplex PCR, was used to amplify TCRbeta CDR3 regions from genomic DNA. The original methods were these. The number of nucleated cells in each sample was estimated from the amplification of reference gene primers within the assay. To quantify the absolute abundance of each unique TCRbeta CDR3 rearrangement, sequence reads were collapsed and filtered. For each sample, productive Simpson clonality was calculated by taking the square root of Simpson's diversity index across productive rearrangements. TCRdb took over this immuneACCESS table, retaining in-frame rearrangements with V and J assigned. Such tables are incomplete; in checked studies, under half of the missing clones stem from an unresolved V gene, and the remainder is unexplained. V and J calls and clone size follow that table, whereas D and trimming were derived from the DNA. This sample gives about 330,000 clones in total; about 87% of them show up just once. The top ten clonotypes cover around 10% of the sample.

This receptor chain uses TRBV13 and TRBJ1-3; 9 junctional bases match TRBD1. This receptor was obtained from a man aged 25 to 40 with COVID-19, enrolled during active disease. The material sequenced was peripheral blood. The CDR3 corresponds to CASSSGTGLDGNTIYF. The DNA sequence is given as TGTGCCAGCAGCTCCGGGACAGGGTTGGATGGAAACACCATATATTTT. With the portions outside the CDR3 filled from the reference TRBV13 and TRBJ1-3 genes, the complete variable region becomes AAGVIQSPRHLIKEKRETATLKCYPIPRHDTVYWYQQGPGQDPQFLISFYEKMQSDKGSIPDRFSAQQFSDYHSELNMSSLELGDSALYFCASSSGTGLDGNTIYFGEGSWLTVV.